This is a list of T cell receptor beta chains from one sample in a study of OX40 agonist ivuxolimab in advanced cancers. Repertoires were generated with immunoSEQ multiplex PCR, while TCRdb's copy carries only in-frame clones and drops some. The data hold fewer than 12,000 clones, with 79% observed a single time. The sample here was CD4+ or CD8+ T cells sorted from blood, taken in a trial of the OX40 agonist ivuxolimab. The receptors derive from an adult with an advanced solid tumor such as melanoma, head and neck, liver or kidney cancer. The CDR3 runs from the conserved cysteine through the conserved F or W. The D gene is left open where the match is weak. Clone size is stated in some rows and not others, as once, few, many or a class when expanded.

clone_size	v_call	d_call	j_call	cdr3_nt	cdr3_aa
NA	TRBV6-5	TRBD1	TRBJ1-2	TGTGCCAGCACCGAAAGACAGGGCCATGGCTACACCTTC	CASTERQGHGYTF
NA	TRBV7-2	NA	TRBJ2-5	TGTGCCAGCAGCTACCTCAAAGAGACCCAGTACTTC	CASSYLKETQYF
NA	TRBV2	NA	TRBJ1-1	TGTGCCAGCAGCGGGGTTTACACTGAAGCTTTCTTT	CASSGVYTEAFF
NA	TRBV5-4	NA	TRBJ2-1	TGTGCCAGCAGCCCATGGAACCAGGGCGATGAGCAGTTCTTC	CASSPWNQGDEQFF
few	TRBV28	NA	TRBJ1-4	TGTGCCAGCAGACTCTACAGGGAGGGGATGGAAAAACTGTTTTTT	CASRLYREGMEKLFF
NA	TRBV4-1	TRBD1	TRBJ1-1	TGCGCCAGCAGCCAAGTCGGGACAGTAACTAACACTGAAGCTTTCTTT	CASSQVGTVTNTEAFF
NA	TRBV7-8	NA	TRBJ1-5	TGTGCCAGCAGCTTGAGTGGGGGGGAAGGTCAGCCCCAGCATTTT	CASSLSGGEGQPQHF
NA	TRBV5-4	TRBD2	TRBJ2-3	TGTGCCAGCAGCGGGGGACTAGCGGGGGTCGTGGATTTT	CASSGGLAGVVDF
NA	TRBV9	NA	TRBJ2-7	TGTGCCAGCAGCGGCCCCGGGGAGGGGGACGAGCAGTACTTC	CASSGPGEGDEQYF
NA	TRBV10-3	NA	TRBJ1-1	TGTGCCATCAGTGAGTCCGATAGGGACGGGATGAACACTGAAGCTTTCTTT	CAISESDRDGMNTEAFF
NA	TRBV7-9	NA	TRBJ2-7	TGTGCCAGCAGCTTAGGGGACATGTACGAGCAGTACTTC	CASSLGDMYEQYF
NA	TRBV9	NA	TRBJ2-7	TGTGCCAGCAGCGGGGACAACTCCTACGAGCAGTACTTC	CASSGDNSYEQYF
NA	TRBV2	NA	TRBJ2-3	TGTGCCAGCAGTGAAGGGAGGACTTTCGATACGCAGTATTTT	CASSEGRTFDTQYF
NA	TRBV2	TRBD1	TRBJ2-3	TGTGCCAGCAGTGGGACAGGGTCCCCCACAGATACGCAGTATTTT	CASSGTGSPTDTQYF
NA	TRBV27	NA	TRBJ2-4	TGTGCCAGCAGTCCAGGACAGATAGCAGCCAAAAACATTCAGTACTTC	CASSPGQIAAKNIQYF
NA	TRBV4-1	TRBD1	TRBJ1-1	TGCGCCAGCAGCTACAGGGGAGGGAGGAACACTGAAGCTTTCTTT	CASSYRGGRNTEAFF
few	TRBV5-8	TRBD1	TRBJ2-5	TGTGCCAGCAGCTCCGGACAGGGCCAAGAGACCCAGTACTTC	CASSSGQGQETQYF
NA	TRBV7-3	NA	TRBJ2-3	TGTGCCAGCAGCTTTACCGACAGCACAGATACGCAGTATTTT	CASSFTDSTDTQYF
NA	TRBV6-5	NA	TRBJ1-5	TGTGCCAGCAGTTACGGGGTCGGAAATCAGCCCCAGCATTTT	CASSYGVGNQPQHF
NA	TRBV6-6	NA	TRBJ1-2	TGTGCCAGCAGTTACCCCGACAAGCCTTATGGCTACACCTTC	CASSYPDKPYGYTF
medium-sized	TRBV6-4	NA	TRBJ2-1	TGTGCCAGCAGTGACTCAGGGGGCTACAATGAGCAGTTCTTC	CASSDSGGYNEQFF
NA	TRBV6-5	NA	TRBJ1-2	TGTGCCAGCAGTTACTCGGGTTCTTTCTATGGCTACACCTTC	CASSYSGSFYGYTF
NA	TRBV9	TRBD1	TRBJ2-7	TGTGCCAGCAGCCCCCTTTCCCGGACAGGGGCCTACGAGCAGTACTTC	CASSPLSRTGAYEQYF
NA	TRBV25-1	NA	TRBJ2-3	TGTGCCAGCAGTGCCCTCTCGGAAGGTACGCAGTATTTT	CASSALSEGTQYF